The 24 T cell receptor beta chains below come from one sample, sequenced in a study of graft-versus-host responses after intestinal transplantation. The method was immunoSEQ multiplex PCR; TCRdb's version includes in-frame clones alone and lacks a portion of them. This repertoire shows tens of thousands of clones, 90% to 95% found once; its top ten account for approximately 0.76%. Source: PBMCs, taken 16 days after intestinal transplant. All receptors derive from a human patient who received an intestinal transplant, so some T cells may come from the graft donor.

The chain recombines TRBV10-3 with TRBJ2-1; a possible D gene is TRBD1 (6 bases). Deletions cut 11 bases from V and 6 bases from J, with 11 bases between. The CDR3 sequence is 11 residues long. CDR1 is ENHRY and CDR2 is SYGVKD in the germline V gene. The CDR3 is CAVLGGNEQFF. CDR3 DNA sequence: TGTGCCGTTCTAGGGGGCAATGAGCAGTTCTTC.

The gene calls are TRBV2 and TRBJ2-1, with 7 positions matching TRBD2. The CDR3 covers 14 residues. The ends lost 2 bases at V and 10 bases at J; junction bases unmatched: 8. Germline V CDR1 and CDR2: SNHLY, FYNNEI. The CDR3 protein is CASSEREGLTEQFF. DNA for the CDR3: TGTGCCAGCAGTGAACGCGAGGGACTAACAGAGCAGTTCTTC.

This clone was recorded a few times. The rearrangement links TRBV7-9 to TRBJ1-1; D is possibly TRBD1 (5 bases). Trimming removed 6 bases at V and 1 base at J, with 9 bases between. The CDR3 contains 13 residues. From germline, CDR1 is SEHNR and CDR2 FQNEAQ (reference sequence). CDR3: CASRWTTNTEAFF. For the CDR3, the DNA is TGTGCCAGCAGATGGACAACGAACACTGAAGCTTTCTTT.

This clone was detected once. The chain employs TRBV5-1 and TRBJ2-7, with D possibly matching TRBD2 (5 bases). Germline assignment: CDR1 SGHRS and CDR2 YFSETQ. Deletions cut 4 bases from V and 7 bases from J, with 15 bases between. CDR3 length: 13 amino acids. CDR3 amino acids: CASSTPGGREQYF. The DNA for the CDR3 is TGCGCCAGCAGCACCCCCGGAGGAAGAGAGCAGTACTTC.

The chain joins TRBV4-1 to TRBJ2-7; 7 bases align to TRBD1. V shed 0 bases and J 3 bases; nucleotides not matched to a gene: 11. Germline values: CDR1 MGHRA, CDR2 YSYEKL. The CDR3 loop spans 17 amino acids. In DNA, the CDR3 is TGCGCCAGCAGCCAAGAGCGGACAGGTCGGAGTTTCTACGAGCAGTACTTC. It encodes CASSQERTGRSFYEQYF.

The chain uses TRBV4-3 and TRBJ2-7, with D perhaps matching TRBD1 (5 bases). Between the trimmed V and J ends, which lost 1 base and 2 bases, there was a span of 12 bases. Germline V gene data show CDR1 as LGHNA and CDR2 as YSLEER. The CDR3 covers 15 residues. The CDR3, as DNA: TGCGCCAGCAGCCAAGTAACAGGTGGAACCTACGAGCAGTACTTC. Amino acid sequence: CASSQVTGGTYEQYF.

The DNA of the CDR3 is TGTGCCTCATATATTGGGGGAGGAGAGACCCAGTACTTC. The encoded protein is CASYIGGGETQYF. The J gene is TRBJ2-5, the V gene TRBV30; a possible D gene is TRBD2 (6 bases). Trimming left V 7 bases short and J 4 bases short, with 16 bases between. This CDR3 region has 13 residues. Germline CDR1 and CDR2: GTSNPN and SVGIG (reference sequence).

The V and J genes are TRBV18 and TRBJ2-7; possibly TRBD1 for D (6 bases). Between the trimmed V and J ends, which lost 0 bases and 5 bases, there was a span of 14 bases. The CDR3 is made up of 15 amino acids. From germline, CDR1 is KGHSH and CDR2 LQKENI. CDR3 residues: CASSPPGGEFNEQYF. Written as DNA, the CDR3 is TGTGCCAGCTCACCACCAGGGGGAGAATTCAACGAGCAGTACTTC. Complete variable domain (other parts from reference TRBV18 and TRBJ2-7): NAGVMQNPRHLVRRRGQEARLRCSPMKGHSHVYWYRQLPEEGLKFMVYLQKENIIDESGMPKERFSAEFPKEGPSILRIQQVVRGDSAAYFCASSPPGGEFNEQYFGPGTRLTVT.

The chain has TRBV4-1 and TRBJ1-4, with D possibly being TRBD1 (6 bases). V gave up 1 base and J gave up 8 bases, with 17 bases separating them. The length of the CDR3 is 16 residues. Germline V gene sequence: CDR1 MGHRA, CDR2 YSYEKL. CDR3 amino acids: CASSQGQASPKEKLFF. In DNA form, the CDR3 reads TGCGCCAGCAGCCAAGGACAGGCCTCCCCAAAGGAAAAACTGTTTTTT.

V gene TRBV5-6 combines with J gene TRBJ2-7; no clear D gene. Germline lookup yields CDR1 SGHDT and CDR2 YYEEEE. The CDR3 has 11 residues. Trimming removed 2 bases from V and 5 bases from J, with 5 bases in between. The CDR3 DNA sequence: TGTGCCAGCAGCTTTCTGAACGAGCAGTACTTC. Residues: CASSFLNEQYF.

About this clone: One junction end disagrees with the germline gene, perhaps due to a read error. Other DNA sequences from this sample encode an identical CDR3 as well. The chain combines TRBV27 with TRBJ1-5, with 9 positions matching TRBD1. This CDR3 contains 15 residues. Germline lookup yields CDR1 MNHEY and CDR2 SMNVEV (reference sequence). The DNA for the CDR3 is TGCGCCAGCAGCGGACAGGGGCAAAGCAATCAGCCCCAGCATTTT. Its protein is CASSGQGQSNQPQHF.

V usage is TRBV27 and J usage is TRBJ1-5; 7 positions match TRBD1. The CDR3 covers 16 residues. Germline lookup yields CDR1 MNHEY and CDR2 SMNVEV (reference sequence). Germline trimming cut 8 bases from V and 0 bases from J; bases unmatched to any gene: 10. CDR3: CASSQGTLHSNQPQHF. CDR3 nucleotides: TGTGCCAGCTCACAGGGGACGCTCCATAGCAATCAGCCCCAGCATTTT.

V and J are TRBV19 and TRBJ2-3; D ambiguous. V dropped 5 bases and J dropped 7 bases, with 13 bases sitting between them. The germline CDR1 and CDR2 sequences are LNHDA and SQIVND (reference sequence). The CDR3 length is 13 residues. The CDR3 is CASSLPGANTQYF. Written as DNA, the CDR3 is TGTGCCAGTAGTCTCCCAGGAGCGAATACGCAGTATTTT.

This clone has only one observation. The chain carries TRBV11-2 and TRBJ2-1; 8 bases align to TRBD2. Germline V gene sequence: CDR1 SGHAT, CDR2 FQNNGV. CDR3 length equals 17 residues. The V gene end was trimmed by 5 bases and the J gene end by 0 bases; junction bases not matched to a gene: 9. CDR3 residues: CASSPYSGASSYNEQFF. The CDR3 DNA sequence: TGTGCCAGCAGCCCCTATAGCGGGGCTAGCTCCTACAATGAGCAGTTCTTC.

For this clone: Other nucleotide sequences in the sample specify the same CDR3. The CDR3 loop is CASSFDAEGADTQYF. In DNA form, the CDR3 reads TGTGCCAGCAGTTTTGATGCGGAGGGAGCAGATACGCAGTATTTT. The chain recombines TRBV28 with TRBJ2-3; TRBD2 might be the D (6 bases). Trimming shortened V by 3 bases and J by 4 bases, and 14 bases separated the two germline ends. The CDR3 length is 15 residues. Germline V gene lookup returns CDR1 MDHEN and CDR2 SYDVKM.

This chain uses TRBV4-1 with TRBJ2-5, with D unresolved. CDR3 length: 14 amino acids. Germline CDR1 is MGHRA and CDR2 is YSYEKL. Trimming took off 1 base at V and 2 bases at J, with 8 bases between the two ends. CDR3 nucleotides: TGCGCCAGCAGCCAAGCGGGCCGGCAAGAGACCCAGTACTTC. Amino acids: CASSQAGRQETQYF.

With respect to this clone: Different DNA sequences within this sample yield the same CDR3. The chain joins TRBV19 to TRBJ1-1; the D is unclear. Germline V gene data show CDR1 as LNHDA and CDR2 as SQIVND (reference sequence). Trimming stripped 4 bases from V and 4 bases from J, with 7 bases between. CDR3 length: 12 amino acids. The CDR3 bases are TGTGCCAGTAGTACAGGAGCCACTGAAGCTTTCTTT. Translated: CASSTGATEAFF.

The V gene is TRBV6-4, the J gene TRBJ2-4; weak D call: TRBD2 (5 bases). Germline CDR1 reads MRHNA; CDR2 reads SNTAGT. The CDR3 contains 14 residues. Trimming pared 2 bases from V and 1 base from J, leaving 6 bases between. The CDR3 spells CASSDREAKNIQYF. The CDR3 DNA follows: TGTGCCAGCAGTGACAGGGAGGCCAAAAACATTCAGTACTTC.

V gene TRBV6-5 combines with J gene TRBJ1-2, with unresolved D. This CDR3 is 15 amino acids long. Trimming pared 6 bases from V and 3 bases from J, leaving 17 bases between. Germline assignment: CDR1 MNHEY and CDR2 SVGAGI. The CDR3 here is CASSQRPPEDYGYTF. In DNA, the CDR3 is TGTGCCAGCAGCCAGAGGCCCCCCGAGGACTATGGCTACACCTTC.

V is TRBV28 and J is TRBJ2-7; 8 nucleotides agree with TRBD1. The CDR3 has 19 amino acids. Germline CDR1 and CDR2: MDHEN and SYDVKM. V lost 5 bases, J lost 3 bases, and 21 bases stayed unmatched. CDR3 protein: CASSPGVGTGLLRGYEQYF. In nucleotides, the CDR3 is TGTGCCAGCAGTCCTGGAGTCGGGACAGGTCTCTTACGGGGCTACGAGCAGTACTTC.

The V and J genes are TRBV6-5 and TRBJ1-5; D uncertain. The V end was cut by 6 bases, the J end by 1 base, with 13 bases between. CDR3 length equals 15 residues. Germline CDR1 reads MNHEY; CDR2 reads SVGAGI. The CDR3 loop is CASSERGFSNQPQHF. In nucleotides, the CDR3 is TGTGCCAGCAGCGAGCGGGGTTTCAGCAATCAGCCCCAGCATTTT.

This clone was detected once. The chain is built from TRBV27 and TRBJ2-3; 12 bases match TRBD2. CDR1 and CDR2 from the germline V gene are MNHEY and SMNVEV (reference sequence). V gave up 5 bases and J gave up 0 bases; unmatched junction bases: 6. This CDR3 has 17 residues. CDR3 nucleotide sequence: TGTGCCAGCAGTCGCCGACTAGCGGGAGAAAGCACAGATACGCAGTATTTT. Amino acids: CASSRRLAGESTDTQYF.

This sequence joins TRBV5-6 and TRBJ1-2; TRBD1 matches 7 bases. Germline lookup yields CDR1 SGHDT and CDR2 YYEEEE. V shed 5 bases, J shed 5 bases, and the junction held 6 bases outside the gene matches. CDR3 length: 13 residues. CDR3: CASSVDRAYGYTF. CDR3 DNA: TGTGCCAGCAGTGTCGACAGGGCTTATGGCTACACCTTC.

The chain couples TRBV2 to TRBJ1-3; 7 positions agree with TRBD1. The CDR3 totals 16 residues. Germline-derived CDR1 and CDR2 are SNHLY and FYNNEI. The V segment lost 5 bases and the J segment 4 bases; nucleotides outside the gene matches: 11. In DNA, the CDR3 is TGTGCCAGCAGTCCAACCGCAGGGGGAGCGGGAAACACCATATATTTT. Residues: CASSPTAGGAGNTIYF. Looking up the rest from reference TRBV2 and TRBJ1-3 gives the full variable domain: EPEVTQTPSHQVTQMGQEVILRCVPISNHLYFYWYRQILGQKVEFLVSFYNNEISEKSEIFDDQFSVERPDGSNFTLKIRSTKLEDSAMYFCASSPTAGGAGNTIYFGEGSWLTVV.